Sequencing of this TCR beta chain was carried out in a study of T cell responses to AZD1222 COVID-19 vaccine. CDR1 is MDHEN and CDR2 is SYDVKM in the germline V gene. This CDR3 has 22 amino acids. With 0 bases removed from V and 6 bases from J, the gap between germline ends came to 33 bases. As to this clone: Its antigen is undetermined.

Findings and caveats of the study: The donors showed a predominance of white British ancestry and of females, with possible underestimation of clonal diversity. Repertoires were sampled only after the peak T cell response.

Profiling relied on immunoSEQ multiplex PCR, and the TCRdb table lists in-frame clones only, not all of them. The sample holds about 150,000 clones, over 75% seen once. The sequencing here drew on peripheral blood, taken on day 0 of AZD1222 vaccination. The chain couples TRBV28 to TRBJ1-5; the D gene is possibly TRBD1 (6 bases). The TCR sequence derives from an adult in good health. The CDR3 spells CASSLWLRQGHSQQGISQPQHF. For the CDR3, the DNA is TGTGCCAGCAGTTTATGGTTGAGGCAGGGACATTCCCAACAGGGTATTAGTCAGCCCCAGCATTTT.